This T cell receptor (beta chain) was found in a study of cytomegalovirus exposure and HLA in healthy donors. Concerning this clone: Its antigen is not known.

The CDR3 contains 14 residues. V was shortened by 2 bases and J by 0 bases, with 8 bases between the two germline ends. Per the germline V gene, CDR1 is SGHRS and CDR2 is YFSETQ. TCRdb keeps only in-frame clones here, not all; method: immunoSEQ multiplex PCR. The profile shows tens of thousands of clones, approximately 88% of them singletons. Study observations and caveats: Rare TCR sequences dominated, though some public TCRs recurred in many donors.

Input material: PBMCs. The sequence was collected from a woman under 30 in good health and CMV-seronegative. The V call is TRBV5-1, the J call TRBJ2-5; D unclear. For the CDR3, the DNA is TGCGCCAGCAGCTTACGAGGTTACCAAGAGACCCAGTACTTC. Translating gives CASSLRGYQETQYF.